This TCR beta chain originates from a study of T cell responses to AZD1222 COVID-19 vaccine. Trimming shortened V by 3 bases and J by 7 bases, and 13 bases separated the two germline ends. Germline CDR1 DFQATT, CDR2 SNEGSKA (reference sequence). The CDR3 has 12 residues. Clones were read by immunoSEQ multiplex PCR, and TCRdb kept only the in-frame ones, dropping some. The repertoire holds about 110,000 clones, approximately 94% seen once, with around 3% in the top ten. The sequence was obtained from an adult who received the AZD1222 COVID-19 vaccine. This chain joins TRBV20-1 and TRBJ2-7; no clear D. The sample in question was peripheral blood, obtained 28 days after the second AZD1222 dose. The CDR3 DNA is TGCAGTGCTAGTGCGTTGAGTTTAGAGCAGTACTTC. Translation: CSASALSLEQYF.